One sample yielded the 27 T cell receptor beta chains listed below, sequenced in a study of shared clonotypes between healthy human individuals. The method was immunoSEQ multiplex PCR; TCRdb's version includes in-frame clones alone and lacks a portion of them. The sample lists over 2,000,000 clones, 90% to 95% occurring once. The naive CD8 population came from CD45RO-negative cells selected for CCR7, without terminally differentiated effector memory CD45RA+ cells. Material: naive CD8+ T cells from PBMCs. Every receptor here comes from a young man in good health. Some clones in this sample may be carry-over from other donors' samples.

The V gene is TRBV28, the J gene TRBJ1-4; TRBD1 is a possible D gene (6 bases). With 5 bases removed from V and 8 bases from J, the gap between germline ends came to 18 bases. This CDR3 comprises 15 residues. In germline, CDR1 is MDHEN, CDR2 SYDVKM. The CDR3, as DNA: TGTGCCAGCAGTCCTAAGGCAGGGGTAGGCGAAAAACTGTTTTTT. This encodes CASSPKAGVGEKLFF.

This rearrangement joins TRBV29-1 to TRBJ2-2, with no clear D. This CDR3 spans 12 amino acids. Per germline, CDR1 SQVTM and CDR2 ANQGSEA. Trimming left V 6 bases short and J 5 bases short, with 10 bases between. The CDR3 reads CSVPEVTGELFF. The DNA for the CDR3 is TGCAGCGTCCCGGAAGTGACCGGGGAGCTGTTTTTT.

The chain links TRBV5-4 to TRBJ2-1; possibly TRBD2 for D (5 bases). Trimming left V 3 bases short and J 1 base short, with 11 bases between. This CDR3 has 15 amino acids. CDR1 is SGHNT and CDR2 is YYREEE in the germline V gene (reference sequence). This CDR3 is CASSSFGVSYNEQFF. Here the CDR3 DNA reads TGTGCCAGCAGCTCTTTCGGGGTTTCCTACAATGAGCAGTTCTTC.

The CDR3, as DNA: TGTGCCATCAGTCCCGGAAATAGGACCCAGTACTTC. Translating it yields CAISPGNRTQYF. The V and J genes are TRBV10-3 and TRBJ2-5; D remains ambiguous. The V end was cut by 5 bases, the J end by 7 bases, with 11 bases between. The CDR3 has 12 residues. The germline gives CDR1 ENHRY, CDR2 SYGVKD.

This clone appeared once. The chain uses TRBV7-8 and TRBJ2-3; 7 nucleotides agree with TRBD2. The J segment lost 6 bases and the V segment lost 1 base, leaving 7 bases of the junction unmatched. The CDR3 contains 15 residues. The germline V gene encodes CDR1 SGHVS and CDR2 FQNEAQ. CDR3 protein: CASSLVAGVGDTQYF. The CDR3, as DNA: TGTGCCAGCAGCTTAGTTGCGGGAGTCGGCGATACGCAGTATTTT.

This clone was observed a single time. The rearrangement uses TRBV7-9 and TRBJ2-1; D possibly matches TRBD1 or TRBD2 (5 bases each). Per germline, CDR1 SEHNR and CDR2 FQNEAQ (reference sequence). Deletions cut 11 bases from V and 3 bases from J, with 8 bases between. This CDR3 has 11 residues. DNA for the CDR3: TGTGCCGCAGGGAGCTACAATGAGCAGTTCTTC. Translated: CAAGSYNEQFF.

V and J are TRBV28 and TRBJ2-7; 8 bases line up with TRBD2. CDR1 MDHEN and CDR2 SYDVKM come from the germline V gene. V gave up 3 bases and J gave up 6 bases; unmatched junction bases: 4. The CDR3 has 13 residues. In nucleotides, the CDR3 is TGTGCCAGCAGTTTGAGGACTAGCCGCGAGCAGTACTTC. It specifies CASSLRTSREQYF.

This clone was seen a single time. V usage is TRBV27 and J usage is TRBJ2-7; 7 positions match TRBD1. V was clipped by 3 bases and J by 4 bases; unmatched bases: 15. CDR3 length: 17 amino acids. From germline, CDR1 is MNHEY and CDR2 SMNVEV (reference sequence). The CDR3 coding sequence is TGTGCCAGCAGTTTGGGCCTAGGACAGGACGTCACATACGAGCAGTACTTC. This codes for CASSLGLGQDVTYEQYF.

On this clone itself: This same CDR3 is encoded by further DNA sequences in the sample. V is TRBV7-9 and J is TRBJ1-2; D might be TRBD1 (5 bases). Trimming removed 1 base at V and 4 bases at J, with 10 bases between. Germline CDR1 is SEHNR and CDR2 is FQNEAQ (reference sequence). The CDR3 is made up of 14 amino acids. The CDR3 DNA sequence: TGTGCCAGCAGCTTAGTCGGGGCTCTCTATGGCTACACCTTC. It translates to CASSLVGALYGYTF.

The chain uses TRBV19 and TRBJ2-2; D possibly uses TRBD1 or TRBD2 (5 bases each). Germline CDR1 reads LNHDA; CDR2 reads SQIVND (reference sequence). The V and J ends lost 3 bases and 4 bases respectively, with 18 bases between them. The CDR3 has 17 residues. The CDR3 DNA reads TGTGCCAGTAGTATTCGACAGATTATTGGGACCACCGGGGAGCTGTTTTTT. Protein product: CASSIRQIIGTTGELFF.

This chain links TRBV30 with TRBJ2-7, with TRBD1 matching over 8 bases. The J segment lost 2 bases and the V segment lost 5 bases, leaving 11 bases of the junction unmatched. The CDR3 is made up of 15 amino acids. Germline V gene sequence: CDR1 GTSNPN, CDR2 SVGIG (reference sequence). The CDR3 nucleotides are TGTGCCTGGGTGGACAGGGCAAACAATCCCTACGAGCAGTACTTC. It is translated as CAWVDRANNPYEQYF.

The chain uses TRBV9 and TRBJ2-7; D may match TRBD1 or TRBD2 (6 bases each). The CDR3 has 14 amino acids. Trimming removed 4 bases at V and 3 bases at J, with 14 bases between. Looked up from germline, CDR1 is SGDLS and CDR2 is YYNGEE. The CDR3 DNA is TGTGCCAGCAGCTTAGGGGGGATTAACTACGAGCAGTACTTC. As protein: CASSLGGINYEQYF. Using reference TRBV9 and TRBJ2-7 for the parts outside the CDR3, the full variable domain is DSGVTQTPKHLITATGQRVTLRCSPRSGDLSVYWYQQSLDQGLQFLIQYYNGEERAKGNILERFSAQQFPDLHSELNLSSLELGDSALYFCASSLGGINYEQYFGPGTRLTVT.

DNA for the CDR3: TGTGCCAGCAGCAAAACCGGGACAGGGGACTACGAGCAGTACTTC. Amino acids: CASSKTGTGDYEQYF. The V gene is TRBV7-9, the J gene TRBJ2-7, with 10 bases aligning to TRBD1. V lost 5 bases, J lost 3 bases, and 7 bases stayed unmatched. This CDR3 comprises 15 residues. Per germline, CDR1 SEHNR and CDR2 FQNEAQ (reference sequence).

The chain joins TRBV9 to TRBJ2-3, with 7 nucleotides matching TRBD1. From germline, CDR1 is SGDLS and CDR2 YYNGEE. CDR3 length: 16 amino acids. Trimming took 3 bases from V and 3 from J; bases not matched to a gene: 10. The CDR3 loop is CASSGKQGSLTDTQYF. The DNA of the CDR3 is TGTGCCAGCAGCGGAAAACAGGGGTCCCTAACAGATACGCAGTATTTT.

Concerning this clone itself: Other DNA sequences in the same sample also yield this CDR3. The CDR3 protein is CASSFGGLYEQYF. CDR3 nucleotide sequence: TGTGCCAGCAGTTTCGGGGGTCTCTACGAGCAGTACTTC. V usage is TRBV27 and J usage is TRBJ2-7; D is perhaps TRBD2 (6 bases). Germline V lookup: CDR1 MNHEY, CDR2 SMNVEV (reference sequence). The CDR3 extends over 13 amino acids. Deletions cut 3 bases from V and 3 bases from J, with 9 bases between.

This chain links TRBV27 with TRBJ1-4; 9 bases agree with TRBD1. J gave up 6 bases and V 4 bases, and 6 bases lay outside the gene matches. The CDR3 spans 15 residues. From germline, CDR1 is MNHEY and CDR2 SMNVEV (reference sequence). The CDR3 region is CASSSWRQGDEKLFF. The CDR3 DNA follows: TGTGCCAGCAGTTCATGGAGACAGGGGGATGAAAAACTGTTTTTT.

This clone has only one observation. The chain employs TRBV27 and TRBJ2-4, with D hard to call. Trimming shortened V by 2 bases and J by 7 bases, and 15 bases separated the two germline ends. The germline V gene encodes CDR1 MNHEY and CDR2 SMNVEV (reference sequence). This CDR3 comprises 15 residues. The CDR3 spells CASSLSVREWNIQYF. Written as DNA, the CDR3 is TGTGCCAGCAGTTTAAGTGTAAGGGAATGGAACATTCAGTACTTC.

The gene calls are TRBV9 and TRBJ2-1; 11 positions agree with TRBD2. The trim removed 4 bases at V and 5 bases at J, leaving 5 bases unmatched. CDR1 is SGDLS and CDR2 is YYNGEE in the germline V gene. There are 15 residues in the CDR3. CDR3 nucleotides: TGTGCCAGCAGCTCCGGGACTAGCGGAAACAATGAGCAGTTCTTC. Its translation is CASSSGTSGNNEQFF.

The rearrangement uses TRBV13 and TRBJ2-7; TRBD1 matches 9 bases. The CDR3 runs 15 residues. Germline V gives CDR1 PRHDT, CDR2 FYEKMQ (reference sequence). J was trimmed by 6 bases and V by 5 bases; bases with no gene match: 11. The CDR3, as DNA: TGTGCCAGCAGCGCGCCTCAACAGGGGGCGCGCGAGCAGTACTTC. Its protein product is CASSAPQQGAREQYF.

This clone was found once. J is TRBJ1-1 and V is TRBV28; TRBD1 might be the D (6 bases). Deletions cut 2 bases from V and 7 bases from J, with 20 bases between. The germline CDR1 and CDR2 sequences are MDHEN and SYDVKM. The CDR3 loop spans 16 amino acids. The CDR3 is CASSLELGGAEGEAFF. CDR3 nucleotides: TGTGCCAGCAGTTTAGAGTTGGGGGGGGCTGAGGGTGAAGCTTTCTTT.

The chain couples TRBV4-1 to TRBJ2-7, with TRBD2 matching 8 bases. Germline values: CDR1 MGHRA, CDR2 YSYEKL. V gave up 4 bases and J gave up 1 base; unmatched junction bases: 6. CDR3 length equals 15 residues. The CDR3, as DNA: TGCGCCAGCAGCCGAACGAGCGGGGGATCCTACGAGCAGTACTTC. Translation gives CASSRTSGGSYEQYF.

A note on this clone: This specimen includes other DNA sequences encoding the same CDR3. This sequence joins TRBV5-6 and TRBJ2-1; 7 nucleotides agree with TRBD2. The CDR3 extends over 15 amino acids. With 2 bases clipped from V and 0 bases from J, the junction kept 2 bases outside the gene matches. Germline V gene lookup returns CDR1 SGHDT and CDR2 YYEEEE. The CDR3: CASSFGGSSYNEQFF. CDR3 bases: TGTGCCAGCAGCTTCGGCGGGAGCTCCTACAATGAGCAGTTCTTC.

This rearrangement joins TRBV2 to TRBJ1-5; the match to TRBD1 covers 7 bases. CDR1 is SNHLY and CDR2 is FYNNEI in the germline V gene. CDR3 length: 14 amino acids. The V segment lost 6 bases and the J segment 0 bases; nucleotides outside the gene matches: 2. The CDR3 DNA reads as TGTGCCAGCAGGACAGGGTTTAGCAATCAGCCCCAGCATTTT. This gives the protein CASRTGFSNQPQHF. The whole variable domain, filled in from reference TRBV2 and TRBJ1-5, reads EPEVTQTPSHQVTQMGQEVILRCVPISNHLYFYWYRQILGQKVEFLVSFYNNEISEKSEIFDDQFSVERPDGSNFTLKIRSTKLEDSAMYFCASRTGFSNQPQHFGDGTRLSIL.

This clone was observed once. The V gene is TRBV19, the J gene TRBJ2-1; TRBD1 agrees at 9 bases. J was trimmed by 9 bases and V by 5 bases; bases with no gene match: 5. Germline V lookup: CDR1 LNHDA, CDR2 SQIVND (reference sequence). The CDR3 spans 13 residues. CDR3 in amino acids: CASSPTGGIEQFF. CDR3 in DNA: TGTGCCAGTAGTCCGACAGGGGGGATTGAGCAGTTCTTC. Together with reference TRBV19 and TRBJ2-1, the CDR3 gives the full variable domain: DGGITQSPKYLFRKEGQNVTLSCEQNLNHDAMYWYRQDPGQGLRLIYYSQIVNDFQKGDIAEGYSVSREKKESFPLTVTSAQKNPTAFYLCASSPTGGIEQFFGPGTRLTVL.

This clone was seen only once. The chain's CDR3 is CASSDRRVVLFF. Here the CDR3 DNA reads TGTGCCAGCAGTGATCGGAGGGTGGTGCTGTTTTTT. The genes are TRBV2 and TRBJ2-2; D is perhaps TRBD2 (6 bases). V was shortened by 3 bases and J by 13 bases, with 12 bases between the two germline ends. The CDR3 contains 12 residues. Per germline, CDR1 SNHLY and CDR2 FYNNEI.

The gene calls are TRBV5-1 and TRBJ2-5, with TRBD1 matching 9 bases. Germline loops: CDR1 SGHRS, CDR2 YFSETQ. This CDR3 comprises 14 residues. J was trimmed by 4 bases and V by 5 bases; bases with no gene match: 6. The CDR3: CASRPGQGLETQYF. CDR3 sequence (DNA): TGCGCCAGCAGGCCGGGACAGGGATTAGAGACCCAGTACTTC.

This clone has a handful of counts. The chain links TRBV28 to TRBJ1-5, with a tentative D call TRBD1 (6 bases). V was cut by 7 bases and J by 1 base, with 14 bases left in between. CDR1 and CDR2 from the germline V gene are MDHEN and SYDVKM. The length of the CDR3 is 15 residues. The CDR3 protein is CASTATGNSNQPQHF. In nucleotides, the CDR3 is TGTGCCAGCACCGCCACAGGGAACAGCAATCAGCCCCAGCATTTT.